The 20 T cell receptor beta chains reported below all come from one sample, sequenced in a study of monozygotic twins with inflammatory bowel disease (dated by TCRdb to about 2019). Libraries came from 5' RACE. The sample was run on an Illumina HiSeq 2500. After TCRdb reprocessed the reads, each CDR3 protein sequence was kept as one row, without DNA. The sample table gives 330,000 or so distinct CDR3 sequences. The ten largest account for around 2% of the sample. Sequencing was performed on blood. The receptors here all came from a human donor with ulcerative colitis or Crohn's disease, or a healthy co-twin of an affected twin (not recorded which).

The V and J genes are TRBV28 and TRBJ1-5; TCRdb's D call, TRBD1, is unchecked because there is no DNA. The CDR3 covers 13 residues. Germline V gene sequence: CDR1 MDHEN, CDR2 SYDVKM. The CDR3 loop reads CASRGEQNQPQHF.

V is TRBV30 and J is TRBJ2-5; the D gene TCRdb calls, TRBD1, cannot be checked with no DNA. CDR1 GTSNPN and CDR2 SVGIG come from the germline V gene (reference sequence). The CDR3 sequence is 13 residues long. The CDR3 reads CAWGRTVRETQYF. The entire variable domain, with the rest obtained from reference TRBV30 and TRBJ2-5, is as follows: SQTIHQWPATLVQPVGSPLSLECTVEGTSNPNLYWYRQAAGRGLQLLFYSVGIGQISSEVPQNLSASRPQDRQFILSSKKLLLSDSGFYLCAWGRTVRETQYFGPGTRLLVL.

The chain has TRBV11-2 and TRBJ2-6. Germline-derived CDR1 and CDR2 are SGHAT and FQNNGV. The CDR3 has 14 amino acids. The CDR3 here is CASSFLTGANVLTF.

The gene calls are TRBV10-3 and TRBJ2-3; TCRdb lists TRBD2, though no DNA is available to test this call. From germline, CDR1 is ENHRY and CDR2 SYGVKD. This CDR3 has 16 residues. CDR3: CAISDPSGMSTDTQYF.

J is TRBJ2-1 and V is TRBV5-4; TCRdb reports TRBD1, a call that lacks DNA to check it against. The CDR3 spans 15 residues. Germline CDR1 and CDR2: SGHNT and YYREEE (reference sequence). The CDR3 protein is CASNLQGNSYNEQFF.

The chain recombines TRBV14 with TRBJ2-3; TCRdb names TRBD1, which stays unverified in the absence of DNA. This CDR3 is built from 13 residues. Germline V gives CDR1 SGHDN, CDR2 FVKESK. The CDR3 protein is CASSQGGSDTQYF.

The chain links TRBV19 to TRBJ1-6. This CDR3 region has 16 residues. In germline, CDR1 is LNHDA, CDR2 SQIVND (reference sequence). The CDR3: CASSIGVTAYNSPLHF. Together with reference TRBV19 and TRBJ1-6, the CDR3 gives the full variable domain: DGGITQSPKYLFRKEGQNVTLSCEQNLNHDAMYWYRQDPGQGLRLIYYSQIVNDFQKGDIAEGYSVSREKKESFPLTVTSAQKNPTAFYLCASSIGVTAYNSPLHFGNGTRLTVT.

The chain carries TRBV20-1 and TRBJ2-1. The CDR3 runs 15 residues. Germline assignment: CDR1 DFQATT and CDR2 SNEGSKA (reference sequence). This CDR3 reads CSARDLESSYNEQFF.

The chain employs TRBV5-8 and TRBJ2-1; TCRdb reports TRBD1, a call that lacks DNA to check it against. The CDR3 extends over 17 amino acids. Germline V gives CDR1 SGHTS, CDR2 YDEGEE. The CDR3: CASSSGTGISSYNEQFF.

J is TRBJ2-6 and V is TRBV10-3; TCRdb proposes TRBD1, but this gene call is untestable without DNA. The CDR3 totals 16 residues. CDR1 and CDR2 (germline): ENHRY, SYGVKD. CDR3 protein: CAISGQGATGANVLTF.

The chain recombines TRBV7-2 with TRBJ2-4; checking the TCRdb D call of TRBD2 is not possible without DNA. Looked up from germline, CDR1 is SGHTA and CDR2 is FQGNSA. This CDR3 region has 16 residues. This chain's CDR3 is CASSFRTSGGGNIQYF.

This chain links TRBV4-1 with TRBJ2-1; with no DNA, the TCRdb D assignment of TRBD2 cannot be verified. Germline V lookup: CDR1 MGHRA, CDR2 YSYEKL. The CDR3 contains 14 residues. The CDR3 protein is CASSQDSGSREQFF.

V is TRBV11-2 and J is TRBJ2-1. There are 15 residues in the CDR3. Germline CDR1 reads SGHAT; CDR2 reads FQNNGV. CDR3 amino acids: CASSFIPSSYNEQFF.

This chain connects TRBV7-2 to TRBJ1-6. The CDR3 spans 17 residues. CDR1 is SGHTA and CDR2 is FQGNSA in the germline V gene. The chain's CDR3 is CASRPPIYSGLNSPLHF.

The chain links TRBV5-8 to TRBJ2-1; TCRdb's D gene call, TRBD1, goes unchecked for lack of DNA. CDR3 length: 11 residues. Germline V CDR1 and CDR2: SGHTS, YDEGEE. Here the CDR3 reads CAGLTGGEQFF.

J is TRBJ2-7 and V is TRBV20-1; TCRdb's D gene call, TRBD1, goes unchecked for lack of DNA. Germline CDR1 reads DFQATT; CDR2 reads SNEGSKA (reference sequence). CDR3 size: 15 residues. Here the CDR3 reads CSAIPYGTGAYEQYF.

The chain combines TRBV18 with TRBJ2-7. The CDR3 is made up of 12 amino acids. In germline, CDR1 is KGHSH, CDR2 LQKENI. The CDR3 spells CASSPQVYEQYF.

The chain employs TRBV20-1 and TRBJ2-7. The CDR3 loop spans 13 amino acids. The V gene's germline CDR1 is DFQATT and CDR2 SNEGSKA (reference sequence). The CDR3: CSASHSWTYEQYF.

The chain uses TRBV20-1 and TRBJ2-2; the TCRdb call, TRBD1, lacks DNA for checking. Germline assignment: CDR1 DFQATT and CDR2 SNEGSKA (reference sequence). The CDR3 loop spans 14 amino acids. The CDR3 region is CSARNQGVAGELFF.

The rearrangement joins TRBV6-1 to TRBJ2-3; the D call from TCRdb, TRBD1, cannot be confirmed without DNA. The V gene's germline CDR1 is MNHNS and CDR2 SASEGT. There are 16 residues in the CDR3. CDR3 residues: CASRPPLFSSTDTQYF.